Below are 22 T cell receptor beta chains sequenced from a single sample in a study of naive and memory T cell subsets. An equimolar mix of two oligonucleotides served as the beta constant-region primer for TRBC1 and TRBC2. The ligated cDNA underwent four PCR rounds using SP2 and nested alpha and beta constant-region primers. TCRdb re-derived calls from the UMI-ligation and nested PCR reads in MiXCR, one entry per CDR3 protein. Altogether approximately 8,100 distinct CDR3 sequences are present, approximately 26% being singletons, with the ten largest covering less than 70%. The material sequenced was CD8+ TEMRA cells from blood. Subset in this sample: effector memory re-expressing CD45RA, CD45RA+ CD27-. The receptors derive from a human donor in good health.

This clonotype has ten or more counts. The V and J genes are TRBV20-1 and TRBJ1-1; unclear D gene. Per germline, CDR1 DFQATT and CDR2 SNEGSKA (reference sequence). The CDR3 is 15 residues long. V was shortened by 0 bases and J by 0 bases, with 11 bases between the two germline ends. CDR3 nucleotides: TGCAGTGCTAGAGATGACGCTAGCATGAACACTGAAGCTTTCTTT. It translates to CSARDDASMNTEAFF.

J is TRBJ2-5 and V is TRBV7-6; D possibly corresponds to TRBD2 (7 bases). This CDR3 comprises 15 residues. Germline CDR1 SGHVS, CDR2 FNYEAQ. Trimming stripped 6 bases from V and 1 base from J, with 15 bases between. CDR3 protein: CASSHFGGAQETQYF. DNA of the CDR3: TGTGCCAGCAGTCACTTTGGGGGGGCCCAAGAGACCCAGTACTTC.

This clonotype was seen at least ten times. The rearrangement uses TRBV20-1 and TRBJ1-2; D remains ambiguous. The CDR3 runs 13 residues. V lost 3 bases to trimming and J lost 0 bases, with 8 bases between them. Germline-derived CDR1 and CDR2 are DFQATT and SNEGSKA (reference sequence). The CDR3 DNA reads TGCAGTGCTAGGAGGGAAGCTAACTATGGCTACACCTTC. It specifies CSARREANYGYTF.

This clonotype was seen more than once but under ten times. J is TRBJ1-2 and V is TRBV29-1; D gene ambiguous. V was pared by 3 bases and J by 4 bases, with 15 bases between. The CDR3 loop spans 14 amino acids. Germline lookup yields CDR1 SQVTM and CDR2 ANQGSEA. CDR3 protein: CSVESGPRTYGYTF. In DNA, the CDR3 is TGCAGCGTTGAGTCAGGTCCCAGAACCTATGGCTACACCTTC.

This clonotype was detected only a few times. The chain carries TRBV7-2 and TRBJ2-5; 8 bases are shared with TRBD1. Trimming at V came to 5 bases and at J to 4 bases, leaving 9 bases not matched to a gene. CDR1 is SGHTA and CDR2 is FQGNSA in the germline V gene. This CDR3 has 15 amino acids. In DNA form, the CDR3 reads TGTGCCAGCAGCCCGACCGGACAGGGTGGAGAGACCCAGTACTTC. Translating gives CASSPTGQGGETQYF.

The genes are TRBV12-3 or TRBV12-4 and TRBJ2-7, with TRBD1 matching over 9 bases. The CDR3 is made up of 15 amino acids. Unmatched junction bases numbered 13, after V lost 6 bases and J lost 7 bases. The CDR3 nucleotides are TGTGCCAGCAGCCCAACGGGACAGGGTCTCGGAGAGCAGTACTTC. As protein: CASSPTGQGLGEQYF.

This chain joins TRBV27 and TRBJ1-5; tentative D call: TRBD1 (5 bases). This CDR3 comprises 14 residues. CDR1 is MNHEY, CDR2 SMNVEV, per germline (reference sequence). Between the trimmed V and J ends, which lost 0 bases and 7 bases, there was a span of 10 bases. CDR3 DNA sequence: TGTGCCAGCAGTTTATCGGGGGATATCCAGCCCCAGCATTTT. This codes for CASSLSGDIQPQHF.

This chain joins TRBV25-1 and TRBJ2-7; D uncertain. Germline V gives CDR1 MGHDK, CDR2 SYGVNS. The length of the CDR3 is 13 residues. V lost 2 bases and J 3 bases, leaving 8 bases between the germline ends. This chain's CDR3 is CASSERMIYEQYF. The CDR3 nucleotides are TGTGCCAGCAGTGAAAGGATGATCTACGAGCAGTACTTC.

The rearrangement uses TRBV12-3 or TRBV12-4 and TRBJ2-5; the match to TRBD1 covers 9 bases. Losses at the gene ends were 5 bases for V and 2 bases for J; bases not matched to a gene: 6. The CDR3 loop spans 15 amino acids. The CDR3 spells CASSPWTGEQETQYF. CDR3 sequence (DNA): TGTGCCAGCAGTCCCTGGACAGGGGAGCAAGAGACCCAGTACTTC.

In this sample, this clonotype turned up a few times. The chain employs TRBV20-1 and TRBJ2-2; 10 bases are a match to TRBD2. With 6 bases clipped from V and 5 bases from J, the junction kept 12 bases outside the gene matches. The V gene's germline CDR1 is DFQATT and CDR2 SNEGSKA (reference sequence). This CDR3 contains 16 residues. CDR3 bases: TGCAGTGCGGTTGTAGGCAGGACTAGCGGTACCGGGGAGCTGTTTTTT. Amino acid sequence: CSAVVGRTSGTGELFF.

The rearrangement links TRBV4-3 to TRBJ2-7; perhaps TRBD2 as D (5 bases). CDR3 length: 15 amino acids. Germline-derived CDR1 and CDR2 are LGHNA and YSLEER. Trimming left V 1 base short and J 2 bases short, with 12 bases between. DNA for the CDR3: TGCGCCAGCAGCCAAGCCCCGGGGTCAGCCTACGAGCAGTACTTC. It translates to CASSQAPGSAYEQYF.

This clonotype has just a few counts. The chain has TRBV27 and TRBJ2-1; D ambiguous. This CDR3 comprises 15 residues. Germline V gene data show CDR1 as MNHEY and CDR2 as SMNVEV (reference sequence). The V gene lost 3 bases and the J gene lost 3 bases, with 12 bases spanning the gap. CDR3 nucleotide sequence: TGTGCCAGCAGTTTGAGTGGATCAATCTACAATGAGCAGTTCTTC. Translated, it gives CASSLSGSIYNEQFF.

This chain connects TRBV3-1 to TRBJ2-3; 9 bases line up with TRBD2. With 2 bases clipped from V and 5 bases from J, the junction kept 5 bases outside the gene matches. CDR1 is LGHDT and CDR2 is YNNKEL in the germline V gene (reference sequence). CDR3 size: 15 residues. The CDR3 DNA is TGTGCCAGCAGCCAAATAGCGGGAGTGGGAGATACGCAGTATTTT. This gives the protein CASSQIAGVGDTQYF.

By share of the sample, this clonotype is medium-sized. This chain uses TRBV4-2 with TRBJ2-7, with TRBD1 matching over 7 bases. Germline V lookup: CDR1 LGHNA, CDR2 YNFKEQ. The length of the CDR3 is 16 residues. V lost 2 bases, J lost 3 bases, and 10 bases stayed unmatched. Written as DNA, the CDR3 is TGTGCCAGCAGCCAACCGGGACAGAACCACCGCTACGAGCAGTACTTC. Protein product: CASSQPGQNHRYEQYF.

The chain joins TRBV6-2 or TRBV6-3 to TRBJ2-7, with D hard to call. The CDR3 is made up of 12 amino acids. V was trimmed by 6 bases and J by 3 bases, leaving 9 bases between them. Germline V lookup: CDR1 MNHEY, CDR2 SVGEGT. Written as DNA, the CDR3 is TGTGCCAGCAGCTGGGCTCACTACGAGCAGTACTTC. Residues: CASSWAHYEQYF.

This clonotype was counted only a few times. This chain uses TRBV6-5 with TRBJ1-5; D ambiguous. The V and J ends lost 6 bases and 3 bases respectively, with 3 bases between them. Germline-derived CDR1 and CDR2 are MNHEY and SVGAGI. CDR3 size: 11 residues. The CDR3 protein is CASRLNQPQHF. CDR3 nucleotides: TGTGCCAGCAGACTCAATCAGCCCCAGCATTTT.

J is TRBJ2-1 and V is TRBV7-9, with D unresolved. The CDR3 has 12 residues. Germline V gene lookup returns CDR1 SEHNR and CDR2 FQNEAQ (reference sequence). V lost 1 base, J lost 8 bases, and 6 bases lay in between. In DNA, the CDR3 is TGTGCCAGCAGCTTAGACCCGGATGAGCAGTTCTTC. Protein product: CASSLDPDEQFF.

This clonotype was counted only a few times. The genes are TRBV30 and TRBJ2-2; no definite D call. Germline CDR1 and CDR2: GTSNPN and SVGIG (reference sequence). The CDR3 is 10 amino acids. The CDR3 bases are TGTGCTTCCCTCACCGGGGAGCTGTTTTTT. It is translated as CASLTGELFF.

This clonotype was recorded a few times. The J gene is TRBJ2-3, the V gene TRBV6-5, with D maybe TRBD2 (5 bases). The V end lost 5 bases, the J end lost 0 bases, and 12 bases lay between the germline ends. The germline V gene has CDR1 MNHEY and CDR2 SVGAGI. This CDR3 is 15 amino acids long. In DNA, the CDR3 is TGTGCCAGCAGTCAACTAGACGGGAGCACAGATACGCAGTATTTT. Residues: CASSQLDGSTDTQYF.

This clonotype was seen ten or more times. V gene TRBV27 combines with J gene TRBJ1-1; the D is unclear. This CDR3 is 13 amino acids long. The V gene lost 2 bases and the J gene lost 1 base, with 5 bases spanning the gap. Per germline, CDR1 MNHEY and CDR2 SMNVEV (reference sequence). CDR3 in amino acids: CASSLTWNTEAFF. CDR3 DNA: TGTGCCAGCAGTTTAACATGGAACACTGAAGCTTTCTTT.

This clonotype was seen only a few times. The chain combines TRBV12-3 or TRBV12-4 with TRBJ2-7, with D unclear. V was pared by 5 bases and J by 5 bases, with 10 bases between. The CDR3 length is 12 residues. In DNA form, the CDR3 reads TGTGCCAGCAGTCCGTTCTGGGACGAGCAGTACTTC. This translates into CASSPFWDEQYF.

This clonotype was seen only a few times. The chain joins TRBV14 to TRBJ2-7, with a weak D call TRBD2 (5 bases). CDR1 is SGHDN and CDR2 is FVKESK in the germline V gene. The length of the CDR3 is 15 residues. Trimming stripped 1 base from V and 2 bases from J, with 12 bases between. In nucleotides, the CDR3 is TGTGCCAGCAGCCAAGTATCGCGGGCCACCTACGAGCAGTACTTC. As protein: CASSQVSRATYEQYF.